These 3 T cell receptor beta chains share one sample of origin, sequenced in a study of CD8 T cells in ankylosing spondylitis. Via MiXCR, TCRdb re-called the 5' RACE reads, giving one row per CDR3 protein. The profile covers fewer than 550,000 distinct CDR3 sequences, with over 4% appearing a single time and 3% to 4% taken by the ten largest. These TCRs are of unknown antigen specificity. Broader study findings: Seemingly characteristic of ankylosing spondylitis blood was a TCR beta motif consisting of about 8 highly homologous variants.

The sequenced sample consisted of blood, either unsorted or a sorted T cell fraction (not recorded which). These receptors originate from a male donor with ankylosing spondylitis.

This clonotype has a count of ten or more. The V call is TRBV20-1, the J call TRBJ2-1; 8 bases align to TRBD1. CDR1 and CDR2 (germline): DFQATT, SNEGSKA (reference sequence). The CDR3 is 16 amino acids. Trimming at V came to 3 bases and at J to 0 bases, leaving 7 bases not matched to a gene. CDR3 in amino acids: CSARGPDRGSYNEQFF. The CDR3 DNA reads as TGCAGTGCTAGGGGGCCAGACAGGGGCTCCTACAATGAGCAGTTCTTC.

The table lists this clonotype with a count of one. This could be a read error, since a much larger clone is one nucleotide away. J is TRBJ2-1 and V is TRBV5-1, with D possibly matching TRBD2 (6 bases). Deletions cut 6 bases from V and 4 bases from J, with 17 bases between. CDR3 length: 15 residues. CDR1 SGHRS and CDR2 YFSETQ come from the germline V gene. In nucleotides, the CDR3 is TGCGCCAGCACATCTGGGCGGGGTCTTTACAATGAGCAGTTCTTC. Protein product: CASTSGRGLYNEQFF. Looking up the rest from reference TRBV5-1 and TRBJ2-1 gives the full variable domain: KAGVTQTPRYLIKTRGQQVTLSCSPISGHRSVSWYQQTPGQGLQFLFEYFSETQRNKGNFPGRFSGRQFSNSRSEMNVSTLELGDSALYLCASTSGRGLYNEQFFGPGTRLTVL.

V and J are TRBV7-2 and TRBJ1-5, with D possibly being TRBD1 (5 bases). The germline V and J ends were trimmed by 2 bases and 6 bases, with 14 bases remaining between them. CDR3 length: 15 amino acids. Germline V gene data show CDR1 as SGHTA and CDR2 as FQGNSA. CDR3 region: CASSLRGGIVQPQHF. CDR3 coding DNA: TGTGCCAGCAGCTTACGCGGGGGAATAGTTCAGCCCCAGCATTTT.